This T cell receptor beta chain emerged from a study of blood T cell repertoires in COVID-19. The V and J ends lost 6 bases and 7 bases respectively, with 10 bases between them. The germline V gene encodes CDR1 MNHNY and CDR2 SVGAGI (reference sequence). This CDR3 region has 12 residues. Sequencing was performed with immunoSEQ multiplex PCR; in TCRdb, only in-frame clones are kept and a portion is missing. The table records about 380,000 clones, roughly 90% of them present only once. Sequencing was performed on peripheral blood. The receptor was isolated from a man aged 18 to 30 with active or convalescent COVID-19. The gene calls are TRBV6-6 and TRBJ2-1; D call uncertain. CDR3 coding DNA: TGTGCCAGCAGATTCGACACGAATGAGCAGTTCTTC. Protein sequence: CASRFDTNEQFF.